These 26 T cell receptor beta chains were sequenced from one sample in a study of blood T cells in healthy people across ages. The use of a sample-barcoded 5' primer and a J-beta primer mix characterized a second PCR of roughly 6 to 11 cycles. TCRdb re-called the 5' RACE reads with MiXCR, one entry per CDR3 protein. The table records nearly 1 million distinct CDR3 sequences, roughly half of them present only once. Material: blood. Receptors were obtained from an older woman in good health.

The gene calls are TRBV7-8 and TRBJ2-1, with 10 bases fitting TRBD2. There are 18 residues in the CDR3. Germline CDR1 is SGHVS and CDR2 is FQNEAQ. The junction had 9 bases not matched to a gene; V was cut back by 0 bases and J by 4 bases. The CDR3 reads CASSLANSAGGMYNEQFF. For the CDR3, the DNA is TGTGCCAGCAGCTTAGCCAACTCAGCGGGAGGGATGTACAATGAGCAGTTCTTC. The entire variable domain, with the rest obtained from reference TRBV7-8 and TRBJ2-1, is as follows: GAGVSQSPRYKVAKRGQDVALRCDPISGHVSLFWYQQALGQGPEFLTYFQNEAQLDKSGLPSDRFFAERPEGSVSTLKIQRTQQEDSAVYLCASSLANSAGGMYNEQFFGPGTRLTVL.

The genes are TRBV15 and TRBJ2-7; 10 nucleotides align to TRBD2. V was pared by 1 base and J by 2 bases, with 2 bases of the junction left unmatched. The CDR3 extends over 15 amino acids. Germline CDR1 reads LNHNV; CDR2 reads YYDKDF (reference sequence). DNA of the CDR3: TGTGCCACCAGCAGAGCGAGCGGGAGGGCCTACGAGCAGTACTTC. Protein product: CATSRASGRAYEQYF.

The chain uses TRBV20-1 and TRBJ1-2; D is possibly TRBD1 (5 bases). In germline, CDR1 is DFQATT, CDR2 SNEGSKA (reference sequence). The CDR3 is made up of 12 amino acids. CDR3 residues: CSTGTLNYGYTF. CDR3 coding DNA: TGCAGCACCGGGACGCTTAACTATGGCTACACCTTC.

This clonotype turned up a few times. This chain links TRBV29-1 with TRBJ2-5; the match to TRBD2 covers 8 bases. This CDR3 contains 13 residues. The V and J ends lost 7 bases and 1 base, in that order; junction bases with no gene match: 5. Germline V CDR1 and CDR2: SQVTM, ANQGSEA. CDR3 region: CSARGGSQETQYF. CDR3 DNA sequence: TGCAGCGCCCGCGGGGGGTCCCAAGAGACCCAGTACTTC.

The genes are TRBV6-5 and TRBJ2-7; 7 bases align to TRBD2. Germline CDR1 MNHEY, CDR2 SVGAGI. Germline trimming cut 6 bases from V and 0 bases from J; bases unmatched to any gene: 8. The CDR3 length is 15 residues. The CDR3 nucleotides read TGTGCCAGCAGAATACGGGGCGGGAGCTCCTACGAGCAGTACTTC. Amino acid sequence: CASRIRGGSSYEQYF.

This clonotype occurred a few times. This chain connects TRBV7-6 to TRBJ2-3, with 15 bases lining up with TRBD2. Germline CDR1 is SGHVS and CDR2 is FNYEAQ. The CDR3 is made up of 20 amino acids. Trimming cost V 5 bases and J 2 bases; bases outside gene matches: 14. CDR3 in DNA: TGTGCCAGCAGCCCCCGGGGCCCGGGACTAGCGGGAGGACCCACAGATACGCAGTATTTT. The encoded protein is CASSPRGPGLAGGPTDTQYF.

The V gene is TRBV7-6, the J gene TRBJ2-3; D not resolved. The V gene lost 2 bases and the J gene lost 5 bases, with 20 bases spanning the gap. The CDR3 runs 17 residues. Germline CDR1 and CDR2: SGHVS and FNYEAQ. In DNA form, the CDR3 reads TGTGCCAGCAGCTTAACCCTTATCTCTGGCGGAGTAGATACGCAGTATTTT. Translated: CASSLTLISGGVDTQYF.

The table lists this clonotype with a few counts. The chain carries TRBV27 and TRBJ2-3; D is uncertain. Trimming removed 8 bases from V and 0 bases from J, with 12 bases in between. Germline lookup yields CDR1 MNHEY and CDR2 SMNVEV (reference sequence). The CDR3 is made up of 14 amino acids. Written as DNA, the CDR3 is TGTGCCAGCGCCCGGCAGGCTAGCACAGATACGCAGTATTTT. Encoded protein: CASARQASTDTQYF.

This clonotype was seen a handful of times. The chain links TRBV7-2 to TRBJ2-7; D remains unclear. Trimming shortened V by 1 base and J by 3 bases, and 13 bases separated the two germline ends. There are 15 residues in the CDR3. Germline V CDR1 and CDR2: SGHTA, FQGNSA. CDR3 amino acids: CASSLERVTLYEQYF. The CDR3 coding sequence is TGTGCCAGCAGCTTAGAAAGGGTGACCCTCTACGAGCAGTACTTC.

Remarks on this clonotype: The junction shows a germline mismatch at one end, possibly a read error. The gene calls are TRBV18 and TRBJ2-3, with 7 bases lining up with TRBD1. From germline, CDR1 is KGHSH and CDR2 LQKENI. The CDR3 covers 13 residues. Written as DNA, the CDR3 is TGTACCAGCGACCTTTCCACGACAGGGCTGCAGTATTTT. It yields the protein CTSDLSTTGLQYF.

V and J are TRBV11-2 and TRBJ2-1, with D unclear. In germline, CDR1 is SGHAT, CDR2 FQNNGV. Trimming removed 0 bases from V and 13 bases from J, with 10 bases in between. This CDR3 spans 12 amino acids. CDR3 amino acids: CASSLEVGSQFF. CDR3 DNA: TGTGCCAGCAGCTTAGAGGTCGGCAGCCAGTTCTTC.

This clonotype has only a few counts. The V call is TRBV5-1, the J call TRBJ2-7, with D perhaps TRBD1 (5 bases). Germline loops: CDR1 SGHRS, CDR2 YFSETQ. Trimming took off 0 bases at V and 5 bases at J, with 6 bases between the two ends. CDR3 length: 12 amino acids. The DNA for the CDR3 is TGCGCCAGCAGCTTGGGACAGAACGAGCAGTACTTC. Its protein is CASSLGQNEQYF.

About this clonotype: The junction and the germline gene differ at one end; a read error may be behind it. This chain uses TRBV7-2 with TRBJ2-3, with TRBD2 matching over 8 bases. The germline CDR1 and CDR2 sequences are SGHTA and FQGNSA. The CDR3 contains 16 residues. In DNA, the CDR3 is TGTGCCAGCAGCTTAGGGGCGGGAGGACTTAGGGATACGCAATATTTT. The encoded protein is CASSLGAGGLRDTQYF.

Notes on this clonotype: This may be a read error, as it is one base from a much larger clone. The chain uses TRBV11-2 and TRBJ2-3; no definite D call. Germline CDR1 is SGHAT and CDR2 is FQNNGV. This CDR3 contains 12 residues. CDR3 in DNA: TGTGCCAGCAGCTTCTTCCCAGATACGCGGTATTTT. Encoded protein: CASSFFPDTRYF.

The chain couples TRBV20-1 to TRBJ2-1; 10 bases are a match to TRBD2. CDR3 length: 15 residues. The germline V gene encodes CDR1 DFQATT and CDR2 SNEGSKA (reference sequence). After removal of 6 bases from V and 12 bases from J, the junction contained 17 bases not matched to a gene. The CDR3 nucleotides read TGCAGTGCCCCTCGGAGCGGGAGGGCCAATGGTGGGCAGTTCTTC. Its translation: CSAPRSGRANGGQFF.

This sequence joins TRBV12-3 or TRBV12-4 and TRBJ2-3; TRBD2 agrees at 8 bases. The CDR3 is made up of 17 amino acids. The junction had 13 bases not matched to a gene; V was cut back by 5 bases and J by 3 bases. As DNA, the CDR3 is TGTGCCAGCAGTCCCTCGTATAAGCGGGAGAAGACAGATACGCAGTATTTT. It encodes CASSPSYKREKTDTQYF.

This clonotype occurred a few times. V and J are TRBV27 and TRBJ1-6; D is possibly TRBD1 (5 bases). V shed 8 bases and J shed 0 bases, with 11 bases lying between them. The germline V gene has CDR1 MNHEY and CDR2 SMNVEV (reference sequence). The CDR3 has 15 amino acids. The CDR3 here is CASSRGGSYNSPLHF. In DNA form, the CDR3 reads TGTGCCAGCTCGAGGGGCGGCTCCTATAATTCACCCCTCCACTTT.

This clonotype was seen a few times. The chain carries TRBV11-2 and TRBJ2-5, with TRBD1 matching 11 bases. The better agreement between TRBJ2-7 and the DNA end casts doubt on the J call. The CDR3 loop spans 15 amino acids. Germline lookup yields CDR1 SGHAT and CDR2 FQNNGV. The CDR3 nucleotides read TGTGCCAGCAGCACCCGGGACAGGGGGTTCTACGAGCAGTACTTC. Amino acids: CASSTRDRGFYEQYF.

The chain has TRBV20-1 and TRBJ2-1, with D maybe TRBD2 (5 bases). The germline V gene has CDR1 DFQATT and CDR2 SNEGSKA (reference sequence). The ends were cut back, 0 bases at V and 4 bases at J, with 7 bases in the middle. This CDR3 has 13 amino acids. CDR3 loop: CSAREPGYNEQFF. In DNA, the CDR3 is TGCAGTGCTAGAGAACCGGGGTACAATGAGCAGTTCTTC.

This clonotype was observed a handful of times. The J gene is TRBJ2-7, the V gene TRBV7-2; D not certain. Trimming shortened V by 4 bases and J by 4 bases, and 17 bases separated the two germline ends. Germline loops: CDR1 SGHTA, CDR2 FQGNSA. The CDR3 length is 15 residues. CDR3 sequence reads: CASSSRFEGVYEQYF. The CDR3, as DNA: TGTGCCAGCAGCTCCCGGTTCGAAGGAGTGTACGAGCAGTACTTC.

The sample holds a few counts of this clonotype. The chain has TRBV18 and TRBJ2-3; maybe TRBD2 (5 bases). Looked up from germline, CDR1 is KGHSH and CDR2 is LQKENI. V lost 3 bases and J lost 0, with 10 bases in between. There are 15 residues in the CDR3. CDR3 nucleotide sequence: TGTGCCAGCTCACCGGGAGTCTCTAGCACAGATACGCAGTATTTT. Its protein is CASSPGVSSTDTQYF.

The rearrangement joins TRBV5-1 to TRBJ2-1, with 8 bases matching TRBD1. With V trimmed by 3 bases and J by 8 bases, 7 bases remained unmatched. CDR1 and CDR2 (germline): SGHRS, YFSETQ. This CDR3 has 14 residues. CDR3 sequence reads: CASSYGQGFDEQFF. The CDR3 coding sequence is TGCGCCAGCAGCTATGGACAGGGTTTCGATGAGCAGTTCTTC.

The sample holds a few counts of this clonotype. The CDR3 protein is CASSQDYLAESTDTQYF. CDR3 sequence (DNA): TGTGCCAGCAGCCAAGACTACCTAGCGGAAAGCACAGATACGCAGTATTTT. This chain uses TRBV4-2 with TRBJ2-3; 7 bases are a match to TRBD2. The CDR3 spans 17 residues. Germline CDR1 reads LGHNA; CDR2 reads YNFKEQ. V was pared by 0 bases and J by 0 bases, with 6 bases of the junction left unmatched.

This rearrangement joins TRBV10-3 to TRBJ1-1, with D possibly matching TRBD1 (6 bases). CDR1 is ENHRY, CDR2 SYGVKD, per germline. Trimming took off 10 bases at V and 3 bases at J, with 15 bases between the two ends. The CDR3 is 13 residues long. In DNA form, the CDR3 reads TGTGCCAAGAGCAGGGGTCTTGACACTGAAGCTTTCTTT. Its translation: CAKSRGLDTEAFF.

This clonotype was recorded only once. The DNA of the CDR3 is TGTGCCAGCAGTTCGCTGGACAAGAAAGAGACCCAGTACTTC. Translation gives CASSSLDKKETQYF. The genes are TRBV28 and TRBJ2-5; D is perhaps TRBD1 (5 bases). V was pared by 4 bases and J by 3 bases, with 12 bases between. The CDR3 has 14 residues. The V gene's germline CDR1 is MDHEN and CDR2 SYDVKM. The variable domain in full, with the rest retrieved from reference TRBV28 and TRBJ2-5, is DVKVTQSSRYLVKRTGEKVFLECVQDMDHENMFWYRQDPGLGLRLIYFSYDVKMKEKGDIPEGYSVSREKKERFSLILESASTNQTSMYLCASSSLDKKETQYFGPGTRLLVL.

In this sample, this clonotype turned up a few times. The chain is built from TRBV15 and TRBJ2-5; 7 bases align to TRBD1. Germline trimming cut 1 base from V and 5 bases from J; bases unmatched to any gene: 22. Germline lookup yields CDR1 LNHNV and CDR2 YYDKDF (reference sequence). The CDR3 consists of 20 residues. The CDR3 sequence: CATSRAKILVRQGARETQYF. CDR3 nucleotides: TGTGCCACCAGCAGAGCTAAAATACTAGTACGACAGGGAGCGCGCGAGACCCAGTACTTC.